This TCR beta chain stems from a study of blood T cell repertoires in COVID-19. Across the whole study: COVID-19 samples from acute and convalescent phases originated in the United States, Italy and Spain. Nucleic acid was either cDNA or gDNA, and it came from T cells, B-cell-depleted T cells, or PBMCs.

The table came from immunoSEQ multiplex PCR; TCRdb's copy has only in-frame clones and leaves some out. The table records roughly 70,000 clones, about 85% of them present only once. Germline-derived CDR1 and CDR2 are LGHDT and YNNKEL (reference sequence). Deletions cut 7 bases from V and 1 base from J, with 10 bases between. CDR3 size: 13 residues. The source of this sequence is an older man with active COVID-19. The sample taken for sequencing was peripheral blood. The chain has TRBV3-1 (or the pseudogene TRBV3-2) and TRBJ1-1; D is perhaps TRBD1 (5 bases). CDR3 in amino acids: CASKRGQNTEAFF. The CDR3 DNA reads TGTGCCAGCAAAAGAGGACAGAACACTGAAGCTTTCTTT.